A single sample gave rise to the 19 T cell receptor beta chains below, sequenced in a study of blood T cell repertoires in COVID-19. Sequenced by immunoSEQ multiplex PCR; TCRdb stores in-frame clones only, minus some. The sample yields 150,000 to 200,000 clones, more than 60% seen once. Sequenced: peripheral blood. These receptors all stem from a man between 60 and 70 years old with acute or convalescent COVID-19.

The chain couples TRBV5-6 to TRBJ1-4; possibly TRBD1 for D (5 bases). Germline V gene lookup returns CDR1 SGHDT and CDR2 YYEEEE. V was cut by 4 bases and J by 7 bases, with 11 bases left in between. This CDR3 spans 13 amino acids. This CDR3 is CASSPWGGEKLFF. For the CDR3, the DNA is TGTGCCAGCAGCCCGTGGGGGGGTGAAAAACTGTTTTTT.

The CDR3 coding sequence is TGTGCCAGTAGTATAGACCTACGGACAGAGAACTATGGCTACACCTTC. It encodes CASSIDLRTENYGYTF. The chain has TRBV19 and TRBJ1-2, with D perhaps matching TRBD1 (6 bases). The CDR3 sequence is 16 residues long. CDR1 and CDR2 from the germline V gene are LNHDA and SQIVND (reference sequence). V gave up 0 bases and J gave up 2 bases, with 13 bases separating them.

This rearrangement joins TRBV7-2 to TRBJ2-7; 9 bases line up with TRBD1. Germline CDR1 reads SGHTA; CDR2 reads FQGNSA. This CDR3 has 19 residues. Losses at the gene ends were 4 bases for V and 3 bases for J; bases not matched to a gene: 19. The CDR3, as DNA: TGTGCCAGCAGCTCCATCACCCGGACAGGGGAATTAAATAGCTACGAGCAGTACTTC. This translates into CASSSITRTGELNSYEQYF.

V usage is TRBV7-8 and J usage is TRBJ2-4; 8 bases are a match to TRBD1. This CDR3 comprises 16 residues. Germline CDR1 and CDR2: SGHVS and FQNEAQ. J was trimmed by 3 bases and V by 0 bases; bases with no gene match: 4. In DNA, the CDR3 is TGTGCCAGCAGCTTAGCGCGAGGGACAGGCAAAAACATTCAGTACTTC. Amino acids: CASSLARGTGKNIQYF.

This clone is a singleton in its sample. The chain recombines TRBV13 with TRBJ2-1, with TRBD2 matching over 9 bases. With 6 bases clipped from V and 7 bases from J, the junction kept 10 bases outside the gene matches. Germline V CDR1 and CDR2: PRHDT, FYEKMQ (reference sequence). The CDR3 loop spans 15 amino acids. The CDR3 DNA follows: TGTGCCAGCAGTAAAAAGCGGGGGGCCACAAATGAGCAGTTCTTC. Translation: CASSKKRGATNEQFF.

The rearrangement uses TRBV5-1 and TRBJ1-5; 10 bases line up with TRBD1. Germline assignment: CDR1 SGHRS and CDR2 YFSETQ. This CDR3 region has 17 residues. V dropped 7 bases and J dropped 0; count of bases not matched to a gene: 10. CDR3 DNA: TGCGCCAGCCATTGGACAGGGGGGATGGATAGCAATCAGCCCCAGCATTTT. Amino acids: CASHWTGGMDSNQPQHF.

V and J are TRBV11-3 and TRBJ2-7, with TRBD1 as a possible D gene (6 bases). Germline lookup yields CDR1 SGHNT and CDR2 YENEEA. CDR3 length equals 16 residues. Trimming shortened V by 1 base and J by 4 bases, and 17 bases separated the two germline ends. The CDR3 is CASSLGGTSSRYEQYF. DNA of the CDR3: TGTGCCAGCAGCTTAGGTGGGACATCGTCGAGATACGAGCAGTACTTC.

The rearrangement joins TRBV7-2 to TRBJ1-4, with TRBD1 matching 7 bases. Germline assignment: CDR1 SGHTA and CDR2 FQGNSA. Trimming removed 5 bases from V and 0 bases from J; junction bases left unmatched: 3. The CDR3 covers 15 residues. CDR3 protein: CASSQGGSTNEKLFF. For the CDR3, the DNA is TGTGCCAGCAGCCAGGGGGGCTCAACTAATGAAAAACTGTTTTTT.

The gene calls are TRBV24-1 and TRBJ2-5; D might be TRBD2 (6 bases). The V gene's germline CDR1 is KGHDR and CDR2 SFDVKD. This CDR3 has 16 amino acids. Trimming cost V 4 bases and J 5 bases, with 19 bases left between them. The CDR3 sequence: CATSDYGTLDWETQYF. CDR3 DNA: TGTGCCACCAGTGACTACGGGACTCTCGATTGGGAGACCCAGTACTTC.

The chain is built from TRBV27 and TRBJ2-7; 7 nucleotides align to TRBD1. V lost 6 bases, J lost 3 bases, and 8 bases stayed unmatched. This CDR3 region has 14 residues. Per germline, CDR1 MNHEY and CDR2 SMNVEV (reference sequence). CDR3 in amino acids: CASSQNSGGYEQYF. CDR3 DNA sequence: TGTGCCAGCAGCCAGAATTCAGGGGGCTACGAGCAGTACTTC.

The chain uses TRBV6-5 and TRBJ1-2, with 10 positions matching TRBD1. The CDR3 has 14 amino acids. V lost 6 bases to trimming and J lost 5 bases; unmatched junction nucleotides: 6. Germline lookup yields CDR1 MNHEY and CDR2 SVGAGI. CDR3 sequence: CASRGPGQGYGYTF. CDR3 sequence (DNA): TGTGCCAGCAGAGGGCCGGGACAGGGGTATGGCTACACCTTC.

The J gene is TRBJ2-3, the V gene TRBV12-3 or TRBV12-4; D uncertain. The length of the CDR3 is 13 residues. Between the trimmed V and J ends, which lost 4 bases and 2 bases, there was a span of 7 bases. The CDR3 region is CASSYSLTDTQYF. As DNA, the CDR3 is TGTGCCAGCAGTTACTCCCTCACAGATACGCAGTATTTT.

The chain joins TRBV7-2 to TRBJ1-1, with D possibly TRBD1 on 5 matching bases. V shed 4 bases and J shed 0 bases, with 6 bases lying between them. Germline values: CDR1 SGHTA, CDR2 FQGNSA. The CDR3 totals 13 residues. In DNA form, the CDR3 reads TGTGCCAGCAGCTCAGGGATGAACACTGAAGCTTTCTTT. It translates to CASSSGMNTEAFF.

The genes are TRBV10-3 and TRBJ2-5; TRBD2 might be the D (5 bases). V was clipped by 2 bases and J by 4 bases, with 11 bases between them. The CDR3 length is 14 residues. Germline V gene data show CDR1 as ENHRY and CDR2 as SYGVKD. Here the CDR3 reads CAISEAARGETQYF. DNA of the CDR3: TGTGCCATCAGTGAGGCGGCCCGGGGAGAGACCCAGTACTTC.

The chain carries TRBV27 and TRBJ2-3; tentative D call: TRBD2 (5 bases). Germline values: CDR1 MNHEY, CDR2 SMNVEV (reference sequence). The V and J ends lost 0 bases and 4 bases respectively, with 11 bases between them. This CDR3 spans 15 amino acids. CDR3 amino acids: CASSLSSGSSDTQYF. CDR3 nucleotides: TGTGCCAGCAGTTTATCGAGCGGCTCTTCAGATACGCAGTATTTT.

This clone was found a few times. The V gene is TRBV7-2, the J gene TRBJ2-7; a possible D gene is TRBD2 (6 bases). Germline values: CDR1 SGHTA, CDR2 FQGNSA. The CDR3 consists of 13 residues. Trimming pared 5 bases from V and 3 bases from J, leaving 11 bases between. CDR3 region: CASSPGLFYEQYF. As DNA, the CDR3 is TGTGCCAGCAGCCCGGGACTTTTCTACGAGCAGTACTTC.

This rearrangement joins TRBV5-5 to TRBJ1-4; no definite D call. V was pared by 0 bases and J by 1 base, with 7 bases between. The germline V gene encodes CDR1 SGHKS and CDR2 YYEKEE (reference sequence). The CDR3 extends over 15 amino acids. In DNA, the CDR3 is TGTGCCAGCAGCTTGGGTCCGGTAACTAATGAAAAACTGTTTTTT. It codes for CASSLGPVTNEKLFF.

The rearrangement joins TRBV28 to TRBJ2-4; tentative D call: TRBD1 (6 bases). Germline-derived CDR1 and CDR2 are MDHEN and SYDVKM. The CDR3 extends over 16 amino acids. The V end lost 6 bases, the J end lost 6 bases, and 21 bases lay between the germline ends. The CDR3 here is CASSDFNGARGNIQYF. The DNA of the CDR3 is TGTGCCAGCAGCGACTTCAATGGGGCCAGGGGAAACATTCAGTACTTC.

V usage is TRBV6-6 and J usage is TRBJ2-7; TRBD1 aligns across 8 bases. The CDR3 is made up of 15 amino acids. CDR1 is MNHNY and CDR2 is SVGAGI in the germline V gene (reference sequence). Trimming cost V 6 bases and J 3 bases; bases outside gene matches: 10. The CDR3 reads CASRRKGTGDYEQYF. CDR3 in DNA: TGTGCCAGCAGGAGAAAAGGGACAGGCGACTACGAGCAGTACTTC.